The TCR beta chain described here comes from a study of blood T cells in healthy people across ages. Alongside a J-beta primer mix, a sample-barcoded 5' primer served in a second PCR lasting roughly 7 to 11 cycles. Every cDNA was tagged by a template-switch adaptor with 12 random nucleotides. A single record per CDR3 protein comes from TCRdb applying MiXCR to the 5' RACE reads. Among about 640,000 distinct CDR3 sequences, about 54% were seen once, and the ten largest hold roughly 34%. V trimming: 4 bases; J trimming: 6 bases; junction bases outside the gene matches: 7. The germline gives CDR1 SGHRS, CDR2 YFSETQ. The CDR3 spans 15 residues.

V gene TRBV5-1 combines with J gene TRBJ2-1, with 10 bases identical to TRBD1. The source material was blood. The sequence was collected from a man between 60 and 70 years old in good health. The CDR3 reads CASSLGDRGLNEQFF. The DNA of the CDR3 is TGCGCCAGCAGCCTAGGGGACAGGGGCCTCAATGAGCAGTTCTTC.